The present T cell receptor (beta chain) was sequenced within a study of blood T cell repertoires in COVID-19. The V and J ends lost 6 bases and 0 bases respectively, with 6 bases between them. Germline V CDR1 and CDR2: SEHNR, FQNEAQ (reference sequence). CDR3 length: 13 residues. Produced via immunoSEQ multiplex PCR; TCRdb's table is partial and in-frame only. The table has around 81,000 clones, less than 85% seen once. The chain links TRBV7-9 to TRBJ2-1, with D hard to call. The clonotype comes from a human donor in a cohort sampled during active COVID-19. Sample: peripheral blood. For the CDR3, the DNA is TGTGCCAGCAGTTACAGCTCCTACAATGAGCAGTTCTTC. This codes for CASSYSSYNEQFF.